The TCR beta chain described here comes from a study of T cells after somatic rescue of genetic block. Produced via immunoSEQ multiplex PCR; TCRdb's table is partial and in-frame only. Among 110,000 or so clones listed, approximately 90% were seen once. There are 17 residues in the CDR3. With V trimmed by 1 base and J by 1 base, 7 bases remained unmatched. Germline values: CDR1 LGHNA, CDR2 YSLEER. V is TRBV4-3 and J is TRBJ2-3; 8 nucleotides agree with TRBD2. The TCR originated in a woman between 18 and 29 years old. The source material was peripheral blood mononuclear cells (PBMCs). The CDR3 loop is CASSQGASGPRTDTQYF. The CDR3 region has the DNA TGCGCCAGCAGCCAAGGGGCTAGCGGGCCCCGCACAGATACGCAGTATTTT.